The entry below gives a single T cell receptor beta chain sequence along with its context. As yet, its antigen is unknown. The CDR3 totals 15 residues. The V and J ends lost 7 bases and 3 bases respectively, with 16 bases between them. Germline V CDR1 and CDR2: MNHNS, SASEGT. This table comes from immunoSEQ multiplex PCR, and its TCRdb copy is limited to in-frame clones, with some not included. Here the sample spans roughly 28,000 clones, nearly 85% being singletons. The source of the sample is a study of neoadjuvant nivolumab and ipilimumab in lung cancer. Study-wide results and caveats: Blood richness before therapy tracked richness in tumors resected after neoadjuvant therapy. Resected tumors had greater TCR richness and clonality than uninvolved lung.

The V gene is TRBV6-1, the J gene TRBJ1-5; D possibly corresponds to TRBD1 (6 bases). This receptor was identified in an adult with non-small cell lung cancer. This specimen consisted of tumor tissue, obtained after neoadjuvant nivolumab, alone or with ipilimumab, at or shortly before surgery. This CDR3 is CASKATTGSNQPQHF. CDR3 sequence (DNA): TGTGCCAGCAAAGCTACGACAGGCTCCAATCAGCCCCAGCATTTT.